This is a list of T cell receptor beta chains from one sample in a study of OX40 agonist ivuxolimab in advanced cancers. Sequencing used immunoSEQ multiplex PCR; TCRdb keeps in-frame clones, though not all of them. Altogether roughly 40,000 clones are present, more than 70% being singletons, with the ten largest covering 13%. The sample in question was CD4+ or CD8+ T cells sorted from blood, obtained in a trial of the OX40 agonist ivuxolimab. Receptors originate from an adult with an advanced solid tumor such as melanoma, head and neck, liver or kidney cancer. The CDR3 runs from the conserved cysteine through the conserved F or W. D genes are given only for firm matches. Size tells how often a clone was seen (once, few, many) or the class of an expanded clone, and some rows leave it out.

j_call,cdr3_length,d_call,v_call,clone_size,cdr3_aa,cdr3_nt
TRBJ1-1,14,TRBD1,TRBV6-5,-,CASRPETGGTEAFF,TGTGCCAGCAGGCCCGAGACAGGGGGCACTGAAGCTTTCTTT
TRBJ2-3,15,-,TRBV6-1,-,CASRLHGGSTDTQYF,TGTGCCAGCAGGCTGCACGGGGGTAGCACAGATACGCAGTATTTT
TRBJ2-7,15,-,TRBV19,-,CASSRGTAVSYEQYF,TGTGCCAGTAGCCGCGGGACCGCCGTCTCCTACGAGCAGTACTTC
TRBJ1-5,15,-,TRBV4-1,-,CASSQLLDPVQPQHF,TGCGCCAGCAGCCAACTTCTGGACCCAGTTCAGCCCCAGCATTTT
TRBJ2-7,13,-,TRBV6-5,-,CASSYSSSYEQYF,TGTGCCAGCAGTTACTCGAGCTCCTACGAGCAGTACTTC
TRBJ1-2,15,TRBD1,TRBV6-6,-,CASSYSGQRNYGYTF,TGTGCCAGCAGTTATTCGGGACAGCGAAACTATGGCTACACCTTC
TRBJ2-3,13,-,TRBV10-1,-,CASSDPGPDTQYF,TGCGCCAGCAGTGATCCGGGGCCAGATACGCAGTATTTT
TRBJ1-1,11,-,TRBV10-2,-,CASSGHIETFF,TGCGCCAGCAGCGGACATATTGAAACTTTCTTT
TRBJ1-6,15,TRBD1,TRBV5-1,once,CASSLEDRGDSPLHF,TGCGCCAGCAGCTTGGAGGACAGGGGCGATTCACCCCTCCACTTT
TRBJ2-7,15,-,TRBV5-4,-,CASSSPSDSPYEQYF,TGTGCCAGCAGCTCACCTAGCGATAGTCCTTACGAGCAGTACTTC
TRBJ1-4,17,TRBD1,TRBV27,-,CASSPRRTGDSVGKLFF,TGTGCCAGCAGTCCACGACGGACAGGGGACTCCGTGGGGAAACTGTTTTTT
TRBJ1-1,16,TRBD1,TRBV7-6,once,CASSLELGQGTAEAFF,TGTGCCAGCAGCTTAGAATTAGGACAGGGTACCGCTGAAGCTTTCTTT
TRBJ2-5,14,TRBD1,TRBV7-9,-,CASTVGTAQETQYF,TGTGCCAGCACTGTCGGGACAGCACAAGAGACCCAGTACTTC
TRBJ2-7,16,-,TRBV27,-,CASTSSSGHPVYEQYF,TGTGCCAGCACATCCTCGTCGGGGCACCCAGTTTACGAGCAGTACTTC
TRBJ1-2,14,-,TRBV10-2,-,CASTQQRANYGYTF,TGCGCCAGCACTCAACAGAGAGCTAACTATGGCTACACCTTC
TRBJ2-1,14,TRBD2,TRBV28,-,CASKSNGRRDEQFF,TGTGCCAGCAAGTCGAACGGGAGGCGGGATGAGCAGTTCTTC
TRBJ1-3,15,-,TRBV6-6,-,CASSYAGSSGNTIYF,TGTGCCAGCAGTTACGCCGGGAGCTCTGGAAACACCATATATTTT
TRBJ1-5,14,-,TRBV18,-,CASSPRQGNQPQHF,TGTGCCAGCTCACCCCGACAGGGCAATCAGCCCCAGCATTTT
TRBJ2-1,15,TRBD1,TRBV18,-,CASSPNLGTGDEQFF,TGTGCCAGCTCACCGAACCTCGGGACAGGGGATGAGCAGTTCTTC
TRBJ2-7,11,-,TRBV2,-,CASTTSYGQYF,TGTGCCAGCACTACCAGCTACGGGCAGTACTTC
TRBJ2-3,21,-,TRBV5-1,once,CASSNWGSGTGSIFVTDTQYF,TGCGCCAGCAGCAATTGGGGGTCGGGAACAGGGAGTATTTTCGTCACAGATACGCAGTATTTT
TRBJ1-3,13,-,TRBV4-2,once,CASSQAGTNTIYF,TGTGCCAGCAGCCAAGCCGGAACAAACACCATATATTTT
TRBJ2-7,14,TRBD2,TRBV19,-,CASSRGLASYEQYF,TGTGCCAGTAGCAGGGGACTAGCGTCCTACGAGCAGTACTTC
TRBJ2-3,15,-,TRBV19,-,CASSIWGRTADTQYF,TGTGCCAGTAGTATTTGGGGGAGGACGGCCGATACGCAGTATTTT
TRBJ2-7,17,-,TRBV27,few,CASSPGGWVRRRYEQYF,TGTGCCAGCAGTCCGGGCGGCTGGGTCCGACGCCGGTACGAGCAGTACTTC
TRBJ2-7,15,-,TRBV18,-,CASSPPGVRLGEQYF,TGTGCCAGCTCACCACCAGGGGTTAGACTGGGGGAGCAGTACTTC
TRBJ1-4,15,-,TRBV27,-,CASSPGVSGAEKLFF,TGTGCCAGCAGTCCCGGGGTTAGTGGAGCGGAAAAACTGTTTTTT
TRBJ2-7,9,-,TRBV27,once,CASNYEQYF,TGTGCCAGCAATTACGAGCAGTACTTC
TRBJ2-7,13,-,TRBV27,-,CASRVGGRDEQYF,TGTGCCAGCAGGGTCGGGGGACGCGACGAGCAGTACTTC
TRBJ2-5,16,-,TRBV4-1,-,CASSRRGAGPQETQYF,TGCGCCAGCAGCCGGAGGGGGGCGGGACCACAAGAGACCCAGTACTTC
TRBJ1-2,14,-,TRBV5-6,-,CASSLAGGNYGYTF,TGTGCCAGCAGCTTGGCCGGAGGGAACTATGGCTACACCTTC
TRBJ2-7,13,TRBD1,TRBV19,-,CASSRYRGEEQYF,TGTGCCAGTAGTAGGTACAGGGGGGAGGAGCAGTACTTC
TRBJ1-5,14,-,TRBV6-6,once,CASSATGGNQPQHF,TGTGCCAGCAGCGCGACAGGAGGGAATCAGCCCCAGCATTTT
TRBJ1-2,15,-,TRBV2,-,CASSAVGGAGYGYTF,TGTGCCAGCAGTGCGGTCGGGGGCGCGGGGTATGGCTACACCTTC
TRBJ2-1,15,TRBD1,TRBV7-3,-,CASSLQGASYNEQFF,TGTGCCAGCAGCTTACAGGGGGCTTCCTACAATGAGCAGTTCTTC
TRBJ2-5,15,TRBD1,TRBV5-1,-,CASSSGQGGGETQYF,TGCGCCAGCAGCTCAGGACAGGGGGGAGGAGAGACCCAGTACTTC
TRBJ1-5,14,TRBD1,TRBV28,-,CASSRDRVHQPQHF,TGTGCCAGCAGCCGGGACAGGGTACACCAGCCCCAGCATTTT
TRBJ2-1,16,TRBD2,TRBV27,-,CASRPLAGGRYNEQFF,TGTGCCAGCAGACCCCTAGCGGGAGGAAGGTACAATGAGCAGTTCTTC
TRBJ1-4,13,-,TRBV18,-,CASSPAGREKLFF,TGTGCCAGCTCACCGGCGGGTAGGGAAAAACTGTTTTTT
TRBJ2-1,12,-,TRBV19,-,CASSNSYNEQFF,TGTGCCAGTAGTAATTCCTACAATGAGCAGTTCTTC
TRBJ2-3,16,-,TRBV27,-,CASRKGGWRSTDTQYF,TGTGCCAGCAGGAAGGGGGGCTGGCGGTCCACAGATACGCAGTATTTT